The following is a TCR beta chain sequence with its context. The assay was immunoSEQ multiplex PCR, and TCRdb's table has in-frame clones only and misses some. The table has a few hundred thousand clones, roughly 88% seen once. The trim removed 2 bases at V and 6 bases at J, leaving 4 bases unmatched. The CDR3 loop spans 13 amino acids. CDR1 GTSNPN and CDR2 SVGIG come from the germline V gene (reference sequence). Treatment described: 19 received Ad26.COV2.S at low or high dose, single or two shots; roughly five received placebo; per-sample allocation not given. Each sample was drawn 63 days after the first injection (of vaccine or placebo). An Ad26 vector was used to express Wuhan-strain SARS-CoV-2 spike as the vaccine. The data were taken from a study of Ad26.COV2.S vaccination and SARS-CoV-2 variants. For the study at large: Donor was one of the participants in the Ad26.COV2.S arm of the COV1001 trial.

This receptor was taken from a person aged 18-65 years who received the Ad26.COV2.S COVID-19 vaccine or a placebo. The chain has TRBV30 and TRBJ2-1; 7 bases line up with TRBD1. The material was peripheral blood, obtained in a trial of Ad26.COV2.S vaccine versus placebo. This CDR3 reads CAWSRAGGNEQFF. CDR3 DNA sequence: TGTGCCTGGAGTAGGGCAGGGGGCAATGAGCAGTTCTTC.